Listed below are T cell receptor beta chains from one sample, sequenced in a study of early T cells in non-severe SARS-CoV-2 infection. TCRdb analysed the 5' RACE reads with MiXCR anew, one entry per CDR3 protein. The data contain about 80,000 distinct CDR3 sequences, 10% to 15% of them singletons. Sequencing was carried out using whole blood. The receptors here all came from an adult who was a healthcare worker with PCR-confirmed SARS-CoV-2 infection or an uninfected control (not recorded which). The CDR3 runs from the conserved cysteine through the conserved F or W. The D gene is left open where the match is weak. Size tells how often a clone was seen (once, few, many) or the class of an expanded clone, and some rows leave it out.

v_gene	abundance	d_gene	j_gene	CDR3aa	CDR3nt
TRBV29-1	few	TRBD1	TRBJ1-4	CSVIDRGREKLFF	TGCAGCGTTATCGACAGGGGACGTGAAAAACTGTTTTTT
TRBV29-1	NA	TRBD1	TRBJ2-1	CSVETGLFDNEQFF	TGCAGCGTTGAGACAGGGCTTTTTGACAATGAGCAGTTCTTC
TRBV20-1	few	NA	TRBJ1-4	CSAPSGGPGGGLFF	TGCAGTGCGCCCTCGGGAGGGCCAGGAGGGGGACTGTTTTTT
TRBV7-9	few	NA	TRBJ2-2	CATKRPAAGELFF	TGTGCCACCAAGCGCCCGGCGGCCGGGGAGCTGTTTTTT
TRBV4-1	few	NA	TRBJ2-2	CASSQRDPSNTGELFF	TGCGCCAGCAGCCAAAGAGACCCTTCGAACACCGGGGAGCTGTTTTTT
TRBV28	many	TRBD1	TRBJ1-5	CASSPSHTGGWQPQHF	TGTGCCAGCAGCCCGTCCCATACAGGGGGCTGGCAGCCCCAGCATTTT
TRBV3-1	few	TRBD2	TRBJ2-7	CASSQLAGGPGNEQYF	TGTGCCAGCAGCCAATTGGCGGGAGGGCCGGGGAACGAGCAGTACTTC
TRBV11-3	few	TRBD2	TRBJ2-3	CASSKRLAGSTDTQYF	TGTGCCAGCAGCAAAAGACTAGCGGGTAGCACAGATACGCAGTATTTT
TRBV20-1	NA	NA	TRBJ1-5	CSAPRGGEQPQHF	TGCAGTGCCCCGAGGGGGGGGGAGCAGCCCCAGCATTTT
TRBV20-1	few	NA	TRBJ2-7	CSARDFSPGAEQYF	TGCAGTGCTAGAGATTTCAGCCCCGGGGCCGAGCAGTACTTC
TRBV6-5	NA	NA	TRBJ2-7	CASSYLRGRSTYEQYF	TGTGCCAGCAGTTACTTGCGAGGACGGTCAACATACGAGCAGTACTTC
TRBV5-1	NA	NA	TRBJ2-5	CASSLGGTQEETQYF	TGCGCCAGCAGCTTGGGTGGCACCCAGGAGGAGACCCAGTACTTC
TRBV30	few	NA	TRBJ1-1	CAWSPQLFEAFF	TGTGCCTGGAGTCCCCAGCTCTTTGAAGCTTTCTTT
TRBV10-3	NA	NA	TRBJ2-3	CAISELSGTLRTDTQYF	TGTGCCATCAGTGAGCTTTCCGGGACCCTACGCACAGATACGCAGTATTTT
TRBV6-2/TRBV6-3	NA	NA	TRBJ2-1	CASSYSLSRGNEQFF	TGTGCCAGCAGTTACTCGCTTAGCAGGGGCAATGAGCAGTTCTTC
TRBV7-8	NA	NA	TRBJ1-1	CASSPRREAFF	TGTGCCAGCAGCCCCCGCAGGGAAGCTTTCTTT
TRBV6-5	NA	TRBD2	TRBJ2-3	CASGFVGGRGTDTQYF	TGTGCCAGCGGTTTTGTTGGCGGGAGGGGCACAGATACGCAGTATTTT
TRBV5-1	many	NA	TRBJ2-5	CASSLGTQETQYF	TGCGCCAGCAGCTTGGGGACTCAAGAGACCCAGTACTTC
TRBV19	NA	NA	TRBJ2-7	CASSIRGFGISEEQYF	TGTGCCAGTAGTATAAGGGGGTTCGGAATTTCGGAAGAGCAGTACTTC
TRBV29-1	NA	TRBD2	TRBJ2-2	CSVAGLAGETGELFF	TGCAGCGTCGCCGGACTAGCGGGAGAGACCGGGGAGCTGTTTTTT